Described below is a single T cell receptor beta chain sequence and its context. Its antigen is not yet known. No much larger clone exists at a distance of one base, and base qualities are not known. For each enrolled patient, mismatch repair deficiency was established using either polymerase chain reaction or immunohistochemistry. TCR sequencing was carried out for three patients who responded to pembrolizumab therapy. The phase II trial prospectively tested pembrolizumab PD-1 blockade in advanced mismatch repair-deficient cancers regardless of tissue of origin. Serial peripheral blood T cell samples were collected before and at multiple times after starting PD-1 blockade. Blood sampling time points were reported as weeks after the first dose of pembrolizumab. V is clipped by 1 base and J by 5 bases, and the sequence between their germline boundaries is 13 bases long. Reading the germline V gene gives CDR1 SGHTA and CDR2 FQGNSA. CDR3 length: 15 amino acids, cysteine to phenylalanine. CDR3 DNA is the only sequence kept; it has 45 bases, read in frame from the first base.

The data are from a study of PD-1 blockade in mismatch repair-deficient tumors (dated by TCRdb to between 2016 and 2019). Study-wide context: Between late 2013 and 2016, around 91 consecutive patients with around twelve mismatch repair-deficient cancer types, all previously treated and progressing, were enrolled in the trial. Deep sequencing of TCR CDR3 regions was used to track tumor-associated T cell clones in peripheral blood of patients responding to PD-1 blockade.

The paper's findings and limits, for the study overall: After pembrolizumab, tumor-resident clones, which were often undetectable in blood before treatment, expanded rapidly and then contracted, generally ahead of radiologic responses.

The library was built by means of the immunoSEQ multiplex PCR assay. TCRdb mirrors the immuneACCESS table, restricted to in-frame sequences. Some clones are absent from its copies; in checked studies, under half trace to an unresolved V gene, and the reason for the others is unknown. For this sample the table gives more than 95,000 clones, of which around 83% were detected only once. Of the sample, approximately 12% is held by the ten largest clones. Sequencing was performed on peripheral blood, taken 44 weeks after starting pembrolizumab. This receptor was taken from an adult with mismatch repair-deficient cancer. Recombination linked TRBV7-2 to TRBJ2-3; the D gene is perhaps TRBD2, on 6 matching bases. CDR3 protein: CASSLGGLEGDTQYF. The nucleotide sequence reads TGTGCCAGCAGCTTAGGGGGATTGGAGGGAGATACGCAGTATTTT.